These 22 T cell receptor beta chains came from one sample sequenced in a study of beta chain features in type 1 diabetes. Sequenced material consisted of expressed TCRB transcripts (all of the isolated RNA was reverse transcribed). The repertoire was sequenced with immunoSEQ multiplex PCR; TCRdb's copy has only in-frame clones and lacks some. The sample includes hundreds of thousands of clones, around 16% of them seen just once. The sequencing sample was made of naive CD4+ T cells from blood. Every receptor here comes from a man younger than 30 in good health.

This clone has more than one count but fewer than ten. This rearrangement joins TRBV7-9 to TRBJ2-7, with 7 bases identical to TRBD1. The CDR3 loop spans 13 amino acids. V trimming: 5 bases; J trimming: 2 bases; junction bases outside the gene matches: 3. Germline CDR1 is SEHNR and CDR2 is FQNEAQ (reference sequence). DNA of the CDR3: TGTGCCAGCAGCAGAGGACAGGCCTACGAGCAGTACTTC. This codes for CASSRGQAYEQYF. The whole variable domain, filled in from reference TRBV7-9 and TRBJ2-7, reads DTGVSQNPRHKITKRGQNVTFRCDPISEHNRLYWYRQTLGQGPEFLTYFQNEAQLEKSRLLSDRFSAERPKGSFSTLEIQRTEQGDSAMYLCASSRGQAYEQYFGPGTRLTVT.

This clone showed up just a few times. Other DNA sequences of this sample code for an identical CDR3. This chain joins TRBV11-2 and TRBJ2-3, with D possibly TRBD1 on 5 matching bases. The germline gives CDR1 SGHAT, CDR2 FQNNGV. This CDR3 is 14 amino acids long. Trimming left V 1 base short and J 1 base short, with 6 bases between. In DNA form, the CDR3 reads TGTGCCAGCAGCTTAGGCAGGGGCACAGATACGCAGTATTTT. Translation: CASSLGRGTDTQYF.

This clone was detected a few times. The rearrangement joins TRBV14 to TRBJ2-2; perhaps TRBD1 as D (6 bases). The ends were cut back, 4 bases at V and 1 base at J, with 7 bases in the middle. Germline V gene lookup returns CDR1 SGHDN and CDR2 FVKESK. This CDR3 is built from 14 residues. CDR3 loop: CASSPDRNTGELFF. The CDR3, as DNA: TGTGCCAGCAGCCCGGACAGGAACACCGGGGAGCTGTTTTTT.

This clone was seen only a few times. V and J are TRBV27 and TRBJ1-5; perhaps TRBD1 as D (5 bases). CDR1 is MNHEY, CDR2 SMNVEV, per germline (reference sequence). The CDR3 runs 15 residues. V was shortened by 0 bases and J by 3 bases, with 9 bases between the two germline ends. CDR3 sequence: CASSLSRAANQPQHF. CDR3 DNA sequence: TGTGCCAGCAGTTTATCCAGGGCTGCCAATCAGCCCCAGCATTTT.

CDR3 sequence: CASIGALNTEAFF. In DNA, the CDR3 is TGTGCCAGCATCGGCGCCTTGAACACTGAAGCTTTCTTT. J is TRBJ1-1 and V is TRBV11-2; D gene ambiguous. The V end was cut by 7 bases, the J end by 0 bases, with 9 bases between. Germline loops: CDR1 SGHAT, CDR2 FQNNGV. CDR3 size: 13 residues.

On this clone: Other DNA sequences of this sample code for an identical CDR3. The rearrangement joins TRBV9 to TRBJ1-1; weak D call: TRBD1 (5 bases). Trimming took 2 bases from V and 3 from J, leaving 11 bases between them. Germline loops: CDR1 SGDLS, CDR2 YYNGEE. CDR3 length: 14 amino acids. The CDR3 DNA reads TGTGCCAGCAGCGTCGCAGGGCGCGACACTGAAGCTTTCTTT. Encoded protein: CASSVAGRDTEAFF.

CDR3 loop: CASSASTLTRQETQYF. The CDR3 DNA sequence: TGTGCCAGCAGCGCCTCGACCTTAACTAGACAAGAGACCCAGTACTTC. The V and J genes are TRBV9 and TRBJ2-5; TRBD2 is a possible D gene (5 bases). The germline gives CDR1 SGDLS, CDR2 YYNGEE. V lost 3 bases and J lost 2, with 17 bases in between. The CDR3 contains 16 residues.

The J gene is TRBJ1-5, the V gene TRBV28, with TRBD1 identical over 8 bases. With 7 bases clipped from V and 3 bases from J, the junction kept 14 bases outside the gene matches. The V gene's germline CDR1 is MDHEN and CDR2 SYDVKM. The CDR3 runs 17 residues. The CDR3 DNA sequence: TGTGCCAGCACCAAAAGCCAGGGGGCGATCCTCAATCAGCCCCAGCATTTT. Its translation: CASTKSQGAILNQPQHF.

The J gene is TRBJ2-1, the V gene TRBV28; D perhaps matches TRBD1 (6 bases). Germline V gene sequence: CDR1 MDHEN, CDR2 SYDVKM. Trimming removed 4 bases from V and 5 bases from J, with 18 bases in between. The CDR3 is 16 residues long. CDR3: CASSSSGATTNNEQFF. The CDR3 bases are TGTGCCAGCAGTTCCTCAGGGGCGACCACCAACAATGAGCAGTTCTTC.

CDR3: CASSNPERYEQYF. The DNA for the CDR3 is TGTGCCAGCAGTAATCCCGAGCGCTACGAGCAGTACTTC. The chain joins TRBV7-9 to TRBJ2-7; D gene unclear. Germline CDR1 SEHNR, CDR2 FQNEAQ (reference sequence). V dropped 6 bases and J dropped 3 bases, with 12 bases sitting between them. CDR3 length: 13 residues.

This clone occurred once. The gene calls are TRBV4-3 and TRBJ1-2; 9 nucleotides line up with TRBD1. The CDR3 length is 14 residues. Germline CDR1 and CDR2: LGHNA and YSLEER. J was trimmed by 8 bases and V by 4 bases; bases with no gene match: 8. CDR3 sequence (DNA): TGCGCCAGCAGCCGTCAACCGGGACAGGGAGGCTACACCTTC. Encoded protein: CASSRQPGQGGYTF.

The rearrangement links TRBV5-1 to TRBJ1-2; TRBD1 is a possible D gene (6 bases). Trimming shortened V by 1 base and J by 6 bases, and 13 bases separated the two germline ends. CDR3 length: 14 amino acids. Germline CDR1 reads SGHRS; CDR2 reads YFSETQ. The CDR3 DNA is TGCGCCAGCAGCTTGACAGGGCTTAGTGATGGCTACACCTTC. It encodes CASSLTGLSDGYTF.

J is TRBJ1-2 and V is TRBV29-1; D remains ambiguous. CDR3 length equals 12 residues. V was pared by 5 bases and J by 4 bases, with 11 bases between. Germline V CDR1 and CDR2: SQVTM, ANQGSEA. DNA of the CDR3: TGCAGCGTTCACGGTAGCTCCTATGGCTACACCTTC. Its protein is CSVHGSSYGYTF.

This chain connects TRBV18 to TRBJ1-6; no clear D gene. Germline values: CDR1 KGHSH, CDR2 LQKENI. V gave up 2 bases and J gave up 4 bases, with 3 bases separating them. This CDR3 is built from 13 residues. CDR3 DNA: TGTGCCAGCTCACCATCTTATAATTCACCCCTCCACTTT. The encoded protein is CASSPSYNSPLHF.

This clone was seen only a few times. This sample also contains other DNA sequences that code for the same CDR3. The chain joins TRBV5-1 to TRBJ2-7, with 9 positions matching TRBD2. V was clipped by 5 bases and J by 0 bases; unmatched bases: 0. CDR3 size: 13 residues. CDR1 and CDR2 from the germline V gene are SGHRS and YFSETQ. CDR3 coding DNA: TGCGCCAGCAGGACTAGCGGCTCCTACGAGCAGTACTTC. It encodes CASRTSGSYEQYF. The whole variable domain, remainder taken from reference TRBV5-1 and TRBJ2-7, is KAGVTQTPRYLIKTRGQQVTLSCSPISGHRSVSWYQQTPGQGLQFLFEYFSETQRNKGNFPGRFSGRQFSNSRSEMNVSTLELGDSALYLCASRTSGSYEQYFGPGTRLTVT.

There are a few counts of this clone. The V gene is TRBV7-3, the J gene TRBJ1-1, with D possibly TRBD1 on 6 matching bases. Looked up from germline, CDR1 is SGHTA and CDR2 is FQGTGA. The CDR3 is made up of 14 amino acids. Trimming took 5 bases from V and 2 from J, leaving 12 bases between them. CDR3 loop: CASSKDRSNTEAFF. The CDR3 region has the DNA TGTGCCAGCAGCAAAGACAGGAGTAACACTGAAGCTTTCTTT.

This clone was detected only a few times. This rearrangement joins TRBV19 to TRBJ1-5; a possible D gene is TRBD1 (6 bases). Trimming removed 6 bases at V and 6 bases at J, with 12 bases between. Looked up from germline, CDR1 is LNHDA and CDR2 is SQIVND (reference sequence). CDR3 length: 13 amino acids. The CDR3 reads CASRTQGGQPQHF. CDR3 DNA: TGTGCCAGTAGGACACAGGGCGGTCAGCCCCAGCATTTT.

This clone appeared a few times. The chain combines TRBV21-1 with TRBJ1-5; the listed D gene, TRBD1, was not tested against the DNA. TRBV21-1 is a pseudogene locus. The CDR3 extends over 20 amino acids. The CDR3 loop reads CASSKAPVKDRGYSNQPQHF. The CDR3 DNA sequence: TGTGCCAGCAGCAAAGCACCTGTGAAGGACAGGGGTTATAGCAATCAGCCCCAGCATTTT.

The CDR3 protein is CASSEKSNQPQHF. The CDR3 DNA sequence: TGTGCCAGCAGTGAAAAGAGCAATCAGCCCCAGCATTTT. The chain recombines TRBV6-1 with TRBJ1-5; the D is unclear. The CDR3 runs to 13 residues. Germline V gives CDR1 MNHNS, CDR2 SASEGT. V gave up 2 bases and J gave up 1 base, with 3 bases separating them.

This chain joins TRBV27 and TRBJ2-2; 8 bases align to TRBD1. There are 17 residues in the CDR3. V trimming: 5 bases; J trimming: 7 bases; junction bases outside the gene matches: 15. Germline V CDR1 and CDR2: MNHEY, SMNVEV (reference sequence). CDR3 in amino acids: CASSPKKRTGWIGELFF. CDR3 DNA sequence: TGTGCCAGCAGTCCGAAAAAACGGACAGGGTGGATCGGGGAGCTGTTTTTT.

The table lists this clone with a few counts. The CDR3 DNA reads TGCGCCAGCAGCTCAAGGGACGGGTACTACGAGCAGTACTTC. Translated, it gives CASSSRDGYYEQYF. This chain joins TRBV5-1 and TRBJ2-7, with D perhaps TRBD1 or TRBD2 (5 bases each). Germline V gene sequence: CDR1 SGHRS, CDR2 YFSETQ. The length of the CDR3 is 14 residues. The V and J ends lost 3 bases and 3 bases respectively, with 13 bases between them.

This clone came up a few times. The genes are TRBV15 and TRBJ2-1; D is undetermined. Germline V gene lookup returns CDR1 LNHNV and CDR2 YYDKDF (reference sequence). The ends were cut back, 1 base at V and 8 bases at J, with 9 bases in the middle. The CDR3 spans 13 residues. CDR3: CATSRVVDDEQFF. The CDR3 DNA reads TGTGCCACCAGCAGAGTTGTTGACGATGAGCAGTTCTTC.